The present TCR beta chain was sequenced within a study of blood T cell repertoires in COVID-19 (dated by TCRdb to 2018 to 2020). For the study in its entirety: ImmuneRACE Cohort 3 recovered participants were defined by two consecutive negative NP/OP PCR tests, healthcare professional clearance, or symptom resolution. The collaborator samples originated in the United States, Italy and Spain and spanned the acute and convalescent phases of COVID-19. Subjects who had been exposed to COVID-19, were actively infected with it, or had recovered from it provided the deeply sampled blood TCRbeta repertoires that made up the dataset. Sample metadata almost always included a de-identified subject ID, COVID-19 status, age in years and sex. The prospective study material was composed of cDNA or gDNA derived from T cells, B-cell-depleted T cells, or PBMCs. Where HLA class I and class II types were available, the types were taken from metadata supplied by the sample provider, not from assay-based typing. The samples were drawn from the first 160 participants of the ongoing ImmuneRACE study and from more than 1,000 subjects provided by 6 global collaborators. The repertoires were released in a freely available public database intended as a resource for research on the immune response to SARS-CoV-2.

Enrolling through a virtual design, the prospective study's participants ranged in age from about 18 to 89 years and lived across about two dozen United States geographic areas. In the prospective study, participants were assigned to cohorts based on the clinical history participants reported in a screening survey and a study questionnaire. In the prospective study, whole blood, serum and a nasopharyngeal or oropharyngeal swab were collected from each participant by mobile phlebotomists. Additional blood draws and questionnaires over a 2-month period could optionally be provided by prospective study participants. Before DNA extraction, blood samples from the prospective study were shipped at room temperature or frozen. Clipping removes 6 bases from V and 6 bases from J, with 16 as the unmatched junction base count. Including cysteine and phenylalanine, the CDR3 has 16 amino acids. Kept here is only the CDR3 DNA, which spans 48 bases and is read in frame from base 1. The germline V gene yields SGHRS for CDR1 and YFSETQ for CDR2.

This clone has just one count. Its binding antigen is unknown. Base quality data are lacking; no much larger clone is found one base away. Overall study results and their limits: The quantity of clinical and demographic metadata differed by source and by participant and was supplied without curation.

The immunoSEQ Assay, a bias-controlled multiplex PCR, was used to amplify TCRbeta CDR3 regions from genomic DNA. The study's processing was this. Within the assay, amplification of reference gene primers was used to estimate how many nucleated cells each sample contained. Sequence reads were collapsed and filtered to measure the absolute abundance of every unique TCRbeta CDR3 rearrangement. For each sample, productive Simpson clonality was calculated as the square root of Simpson's diversity index across productive rearrangements. Not all clones reach the TCRdb copy of this immuneACCESS table, which keeps in-frame sequences only. Checked studies attribute under half of the gap to unresolved V genes and leave the rest unexplained. V and J calls and clone size are copied from that table; D and trimming were computed from the DNA. The sample yields 350,000 to 450,000 clones; around 87% were counted once. Around 2% of the sample goes to the ten largest clones.

This chain is built from TRBV5-1 and TRBJ2-7; TRBD2 aligns with 9 central bases. The TCR was taken from a middle-aged man in a cohort exposed to, infected with or recovered from COVID-19 (not recorded which). The sequencing input was PBMCs or T cells enriched from blood (not recorded which). The DNA sequence reads TGCGCCAGCACGGACAGGTCCGGGACTAGCTATGGCGAGCAGTACTTC. It codes for CASTDRSGTSYGEQYF. Supplemented by the reference TRBV5-1 and TRBJ2-7 proteins around the CDR3, the complete variable domain is KAGVTQTPRYLIKTRGQQVTLSCSPISGHRSVSWYQQTPGQGLQFLFEYFSETQRNKGNFPGRFSGRQFSNSRSEMNVSTLELGDSALYLCASTDRSGTSYGEQYFGPGTRLTVT.